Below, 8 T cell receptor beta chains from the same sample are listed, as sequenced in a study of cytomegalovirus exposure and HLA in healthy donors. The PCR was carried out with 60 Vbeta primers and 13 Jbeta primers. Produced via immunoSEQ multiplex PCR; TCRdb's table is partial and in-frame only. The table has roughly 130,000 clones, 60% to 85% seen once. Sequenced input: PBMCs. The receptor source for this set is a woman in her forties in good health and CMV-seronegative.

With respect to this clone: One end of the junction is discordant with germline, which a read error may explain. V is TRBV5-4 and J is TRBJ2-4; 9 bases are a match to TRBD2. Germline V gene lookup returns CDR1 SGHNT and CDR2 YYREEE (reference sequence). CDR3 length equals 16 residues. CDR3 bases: TGTGCCAGCAGCCCCGAGACTAGCGGAGCGGTAAACAGTCAGTACTTC. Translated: CASSPETSGAVNSQYF.

In DNA, the CDR3 is TGTGCCAGCAGCTCGGCGGTTGGCGACACTGAAGCTTTCTTT. This codes for CASSSAVGDTEAFF. V gene TRBV7-3 combines with J gene TRBJ1-1; no reliable D call. This CDR3 comprises 14 residues. V lost 4 bases and J lost 3, with 12 bases in between. CDR1 SGHTA and CDR2 FQGTGA come from the germline V gene.

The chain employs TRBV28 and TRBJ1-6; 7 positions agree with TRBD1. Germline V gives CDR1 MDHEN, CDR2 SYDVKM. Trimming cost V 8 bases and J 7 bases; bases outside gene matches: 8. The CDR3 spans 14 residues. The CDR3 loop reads CASEGAGRNSPLHF. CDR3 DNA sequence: TGTGCCAGCGAGGGGGCAGGGCGAAATTCACCCCTCCACTTT.

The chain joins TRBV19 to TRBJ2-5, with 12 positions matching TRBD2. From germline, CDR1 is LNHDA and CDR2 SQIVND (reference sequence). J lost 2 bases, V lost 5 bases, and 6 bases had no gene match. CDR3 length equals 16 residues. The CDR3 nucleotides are TGTGCCAGTAGTGCACCTAGCGGGAGGGGGCAAGAGACCCAGTACTTC. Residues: CASSAPSGRGQETQYF.

CDR3: CASSLTAGVGNTIYF. CDR3 coding DNA: TGTGCCAGCAGTTTAACAGCAGGGGTTGGAAACACCATATATTTT. The chain combines TRBV28 with TRBJ1-3; maybe TRBD1 (6 bases). The CDR3 is made up of 15 amino acids. Trimming shortened V by 2 bases and J by 3 bases, and 11 bases separated the two germline ends. Germline V gene data show CDR1 as MDHEN and CDR2 as SYDVKM.

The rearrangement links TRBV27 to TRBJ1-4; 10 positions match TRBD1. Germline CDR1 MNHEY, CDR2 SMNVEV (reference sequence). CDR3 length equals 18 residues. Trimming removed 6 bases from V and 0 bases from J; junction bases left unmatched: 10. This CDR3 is CASRAGTGVFATNEKLFF. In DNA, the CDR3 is TGTGCCAGCAGGGCCGGGACAGGGGTTTTTGCAACTAATGAAAAACTGTTTTTT.

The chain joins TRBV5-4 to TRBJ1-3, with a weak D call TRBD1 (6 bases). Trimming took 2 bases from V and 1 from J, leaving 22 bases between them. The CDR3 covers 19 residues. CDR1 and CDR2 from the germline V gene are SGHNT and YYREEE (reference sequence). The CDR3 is CASSFRDTVIFFSGNTIYF. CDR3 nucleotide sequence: TGTGCCAGCAGCTTTAGGGACACGGTCATATTTTTTTCTGGAAACACCATATATTTT.

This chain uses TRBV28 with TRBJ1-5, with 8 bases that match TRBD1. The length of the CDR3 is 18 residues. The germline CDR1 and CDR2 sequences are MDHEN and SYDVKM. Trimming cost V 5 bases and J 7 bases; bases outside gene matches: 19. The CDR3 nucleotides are TGTGCCAGCAGTCCACTAACCGATAAAGGACAGGGAGACCAGCCCCAGCATTTT. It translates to CASSPLTDKGQGDQPQHF.